The 2 T cell receptor beta chains given below trace back to one sample, sequenced in a study of blood T cells in healthy people across ages. Using a J-beta primer mix together with a sample-barcoded 5' primer, a second PCR was run for roughly 7 to 11 cycles. One entry per CDR3 protein, called by TCRdb with MiXCR from the 5' RACE reads. The table has hundreds of thousands of distinct CDR3 sequences, approximately 53% seen once. The sample taken for sequencing was blood. Receptors originate from a man older than 75 in good health.

The table lists this clonotype with a few counts. The rearrangement links TRBV15 to TRBJ2-7, with D possibly called TRBD1 or TRBD2 (5 bases each). In germline, CDR1 is LNHNV, CDR2 YYDKDF (reference sequence). V lost 0 bases to trimming and J lost 3 bases, with 12 bases between them. This CDR3 is built from 15 residues. CDR3 in amino acids: CATSRDGAGSYEQYF. In nucleotides, the CDR3 is TGTGCCACCAGCAGAGATGGTGCAGGGAGCTACGAGCAGTACTTC.

This chain connects TRBV7-3 to TRBJ1-2; D ambiguous. The CDR3 is 15 residues long. V dropped 2 bases and J dropped 4 bases, with 14 bases sitting between them. From germline, CDR1 is SGHTA and CDR2 FQGTGA. In nucleotides, the CDR3 is TGTGCCAGCAGCTTAGGAGAGGGCCCGGGCTATGGCTACACCTTC. It translates to CASSLGEGPGYGYTF.